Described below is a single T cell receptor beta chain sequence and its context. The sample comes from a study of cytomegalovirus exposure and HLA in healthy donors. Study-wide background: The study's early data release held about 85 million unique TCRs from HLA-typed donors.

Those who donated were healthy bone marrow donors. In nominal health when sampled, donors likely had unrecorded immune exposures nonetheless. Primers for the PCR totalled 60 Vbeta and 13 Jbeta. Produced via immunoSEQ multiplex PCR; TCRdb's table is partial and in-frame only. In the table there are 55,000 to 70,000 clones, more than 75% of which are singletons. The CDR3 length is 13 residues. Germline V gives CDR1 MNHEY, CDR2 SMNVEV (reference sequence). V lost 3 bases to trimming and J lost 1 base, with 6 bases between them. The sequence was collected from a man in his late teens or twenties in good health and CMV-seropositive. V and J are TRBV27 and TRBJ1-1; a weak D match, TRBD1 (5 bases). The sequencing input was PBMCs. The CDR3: CASSFRENTEAFF. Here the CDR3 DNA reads TGTGCCAGCAGTTTCAGGGAGAACACTGAAGCTTTCTTT.